This entry lists 4 T cell receptor beta chains sequenced from one sample in a study of early T cells in non-severe SARS-CoV-2 infection. TCRdb re-called the 5' RACE reads with MiXCR, one entry per CDR3 protein. Here the sample spans approximately 85,000 distinct CDR3 sequences, around 12% being singletons. The sequencing sample was made of whole blood. These receptors came from an adult who was a healthcare worker with PCR-confirmed SARS-CoV-2 infection or an uninfected control (not recorded which).

The sample holds many counts of this clonotype. The chain is built from TRBV6-5 and TRBJ2-5, with a weak D call TRBD1 (5 bases). Trimming stripped 6 bases from V and 1 base from J, with 9 bases between. This CDR3 spans 13 amino acids. In germline, CDR1 is MNHEY, CDR2 SVGAGI. CDR3 nucleotides: TGTGCCAGCAGACACGACAGCCAAGAGACCCAGTACTTC. It translates to CASRHDSQETQYF.

This clonotype was recorded a few times. The chain uses TRBV7-2 and TRBJ1-2, with 8 bases identical to TRBD1. The CDR3 loop spans 16 amino acids. From germline, CDR1 is SGHTA and CDR2 FQGNSA. Trimming cost V 1 base and J 4 bases; bases outside gene matches: 8. The CDR3 DNA reads TGTGCCAGCAGCTTAGGAACCAGGACAGGGAGCTATGGCTACACCTTC. Protein sequence: CASSLGTRTGSYGYTF. Drawing the rest from reference TRBV7-2 and TRBJ1-2, the complete variable domain is GAGVSQSPSNKVTEKGKDVELRCDPISGHTALYWYRQSLGQGLEFLIYFQGNSAPDKSGLPSDRFSAERTGGSVSTLTIQRTQQEDSAVYLCASSLGTRTGSYGYTFGSGTRLTVV.

The J gene is TRBJ2-7, the V gene TRBV7-9; D may be TRBD1 or TRBD2 (5 bases each). CDR1 is SEHNR and CDR2 is FQNEAQ in the germline V gene (reference sequence). The V end was cut by 5 bases, the J end by 5 bases, with 19 bases between. This CDR3 spans 15 amino acids. CDR3 nucleotides: TGTGCCAGCAGCGACGGGGCGGCGGGCCTACACGAGCAGTACTTC. Its protein is CASSDGAAGLHEQYF. Supplemented by reference TRBV7-9 and TRBJ2-7, the full variable domain reads DTGVSQNPRHKITKRGQNVTFRCDPISEHNRLYWYRQTLGQGPEFLTYFQNEAQLEKSRLLSDRFSAERPKGSFSTLEIQRTEQGDSAMYLCASSDGAAGLHEQYFGPGTRLTVT.

This clonotype was recorded many times. The V call is TRBV6-2 or TRBV6-3, the J call TRBJ2-1; 12 positions agree with TRBD1. Germline V CDR1 and CDR2: MNHEY, SVGEGT. The V segment lost 8 bases and the J segment 7 bases; nucleotides outside the gene matches: 6. The CDR3 totals 14 residues. The CDR3: CASRRDRGRNEQFF. The CDR3 region has the DNA TGTGCCAGCCGAAGGGACAGGGGGCGGAATGAGCAGTTCTTC.